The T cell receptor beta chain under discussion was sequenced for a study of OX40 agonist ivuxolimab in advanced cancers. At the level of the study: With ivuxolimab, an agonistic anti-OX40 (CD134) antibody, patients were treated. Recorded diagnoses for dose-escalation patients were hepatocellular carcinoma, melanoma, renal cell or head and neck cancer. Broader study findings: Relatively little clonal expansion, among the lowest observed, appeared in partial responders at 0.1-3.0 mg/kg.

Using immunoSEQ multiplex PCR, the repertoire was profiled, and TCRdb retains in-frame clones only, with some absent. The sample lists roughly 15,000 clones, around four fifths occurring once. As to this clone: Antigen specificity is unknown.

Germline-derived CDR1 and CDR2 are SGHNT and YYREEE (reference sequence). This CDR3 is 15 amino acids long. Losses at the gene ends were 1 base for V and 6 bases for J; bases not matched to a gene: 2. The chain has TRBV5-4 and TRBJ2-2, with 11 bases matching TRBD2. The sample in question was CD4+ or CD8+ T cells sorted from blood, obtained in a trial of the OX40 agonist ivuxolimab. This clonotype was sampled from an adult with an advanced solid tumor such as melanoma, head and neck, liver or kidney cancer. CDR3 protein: CASSLSLAGAGELFF. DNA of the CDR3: TGTGCCAGCAGCTTGTCACTAGCGGGAGCCGGGGAGCTGTTTTTT. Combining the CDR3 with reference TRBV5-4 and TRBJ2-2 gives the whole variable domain ETGVTQSPTHLIKTRGQQVTLRCSSQSGHNTVSWYQQALGQGPQFIFQYYREEENGRGNFPPRFSGLQFPNYSSELNVNALELDDSALYLCASSLSLAGAGELFFGEGSRLTVL.